This T cell receptor beta chain came from a study of CD8 T cells in Susac syndrome. Sequencing of TCR beta, carried out with a high-throughput approach, was applied to CD8+ and CD4+ T cells from the blood. The CDR3 is 15 residues long. CDR1 and CDR2 (germline): MNHNS, SASEGT. Trimming took 3 bases from V and 6 from J, leaving 14 bases between them. RNA in amounts of 0.5 to 1 ug was reverse transcribed with random hexamers. TCRdb analysed the immunoSEQ multiplex PCR reads with MiXCR anew, one entry per CDR3 protein. In the table there are roughly 200,000 distinct CDR3 sequences, around 95% of which are singletons.

The clonotype comes from a human donor with multiple sclerosis. Sequenced: CD4+ T cells from PBMCs. This chain joins TRBV6-1 and TRBJ2-2; weak D call: TRBD1 (6 bases). The DNA for the CDR3 is TGTGCCAGCAGTGAGACAGGTGGGGTTGCCGGGGAGCTGTTTTTT. Its protein is CASSETGGVAGELFF.